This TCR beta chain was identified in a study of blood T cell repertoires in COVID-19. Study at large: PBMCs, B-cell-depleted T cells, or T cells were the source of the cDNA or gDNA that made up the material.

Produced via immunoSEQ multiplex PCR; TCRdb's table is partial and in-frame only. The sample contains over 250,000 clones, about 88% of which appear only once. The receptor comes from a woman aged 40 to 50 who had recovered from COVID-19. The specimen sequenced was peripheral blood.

As DNA, the CDR3 is TGTGCCAGCAGCCGTGGCGGGACCGCAGATACGCAGTATTTT. Its protein product is CASSRGGTADTQYF. V and J are TRBV7-3 and TRBJ2-3, with TRBD2 as a possible D gene (6 bases). Germline CDR1 and CDR2: SGHTA and FQGTGA. Trimming left V 5 bases short and J 4 bases short, with 13 bases between. CDR3 size: 14 residues. The full variable domain, completed using reference TRBV7-3 and TRBJ2-3, is GAGVSQTPSNKVTEKGKYVELRCDPISGHTALYWYRQSLGQGPEFLIYFQGTGAADDSGLPNDRFFAVRPEGSVSTLKIQRTERGDSAVYLCASSRGGTADTQYFGPGTRLTVL.